What follows are 11 T cell receptor delta chains derived from one specimen sequenced in a study of gamma-delta T cells after stem cell transplantation. TCRdb redid the clone calls on the RT-PCR reads with CATT. Counted here are around 800 delta-chain clones, 13% to 15% occurring once; the ten biggest clones make up roughly 57%. Sequences were obtained from gamma-delta T cells. The source is a human donor. It is not recorded whose cells these are; they may come from a transplant donor.

A word on this clone: The junction shows a germline mismatch at one end, possibly a read error. The V gene is TRDV2, the J gene TRDJ1, with D maybe TRDD3 (6 bases). Assignment of the J gene here rests on matching the DNA to germline, because TCRdb gives none. Germline V gene lookup returns CDR1 GEAIGNYY and CDR2 EKD. The CDR3 loop spans 19 amino acids. CDR3 sequence reads: CACNTLQRSGGTYTDKLIF. Here the CDR3 DNA reads TGTGCCTGTAACACCCTTCAGAGGAGTGGGGGTACGTACACCGATAAACTCATCTTT.

This clone was detected a few times. This chain links TRDV2 with TRDJ1; TRDD3 matches at 9 bases. The length of the CDR3 is 17 residues. The germline CDR1 and CDR2 sequences are GEAIGNYY and EKD. V dropped 1 base and J dropped 5; count of bases not matched to a gene: 13. The CDR3 DNA reads TGTGCCTGTGACACTTTGGTCGTACTGGGGGACAAGGATAAACTCATCTTT. It encodes CACDTLVVLGDKDKLIF.

Comments on this clone: At one boundary the junction diverges from the germline segment, which might be a read error. The same CDR3 is also encoded by other DNA sequences in this sample. This sequence joins TRDV2 and TRDJ3; 7 bases line up with TRDD3. Germline assignment: CDR1 GEAIGNYY and CDR2 EKD. The CDR3 covers 18 residues. The CDR3 loop reads CACDTAGGISWDTRQMFF. The DNA for the CDR3 is TGTGCCTGCGACACCGCGGGGGGGATCTCCTGGGACACCCGACAGATGTTTTTC.

The table lists this clone with a few counts. With a much larger clone just one base away, this may be a read error. Other nucleotide sequences from this sample produce the same CDR3. The chain recombines TRDV2 with TRDJ1, with a weak D call TRDD3 (5 bases). The CDR3 extends over 19 amino acids. The V gene lost 0 bases and the J gene lost 7 bases, with 29 bases spanning the gap. Germline CDR1 reads GEAIGNYY; CDR2 reads EKD. CDR3 in amino acids: CACDTVMAQLGDRIGKLIF. In nucleotides, the CDR3 is TGTGCCTGTGACACCGTTATGGCTCAGCTGGGAGATAGAATCGGTAAACTCATCTTT.

This clone qualifies as medium-sized (0.01 to 0.1%). The chain combines TRDV2 with TRDJ1, with D hard to call. V dropped 0 bases and J dropped 0 bases, with 13 bases sitting between them. Germline V gene lookup returns CDR1 GEAIGNYY and CDR2 EKD. The CDR3 is 16 residues long. In DNA form, the CDR3 reads TGTGCCTGTGACACCGCGGGCCCCCCGTACACCGATAAACTCATCTTT. Amino acids: CACDTAGPPYTDKLIF.

This clone has only a few counts. The genes are TRDV1 and TRDJ1, with 7 bases aligning to TRDD3. The CDR3 contains 18 residues. Germline values: CDR1 TSWWSYY, CDR2 QGS. V dropped 4 bases and J dropped 2; count of bases not matched to a gene: 16. Here the CDR3 reads CALGAQLPLWGLTDKLIF. DNA of the CDR3: TGTGCTCTTGGGGCTCAGCTTCCACTCTGGGGGCTTACCGATAAACTCATCTTT.

This clone was found a few times. The V and J genes are TRDV2 and TRDJ3, with 9 bases fitting TRDD3. CDR3 size: 17 residues. Germline V gene sequence: CDR1 GEAIGNYY, CDR2 EKD. The V gene end was trimmed by 0 bases and the J gene end by 5 bases; junction bases not matched to a gene: 4. Here the CDR3 reads CACDTTGGSRDTRQMFF. CDR3 DNA: TGTGCCTGTGACACCACTGGGGGAAGCCGGGACACCCGACAGATGTTTTTC.

V and J are TRDV2 and TRDJ1; the D gene is possibly TRDD3 (5 bases). V lost 0 bases, J lost 3 bases, and 16 bases lay in between. The CDR3 runs to 16 residues. Germline CDR1 and CDR2: GEAIGNYY and EKD. The CDR3 sequence is CACDTVGTAPPDKLIF. CDR3 nucleotides: TGTGCCTGTGACACCGTGGGGACAGCGCCGCCCGATAAACTCATCTTT.

This clone was detected a few times. A read error likely explains this, since a far larger clone differs by one base. The chain uses TRDV2 and TRDJ1; D unresolved. Trimming took off 3 bases at V and 5 bases at J, with 12 bases between the two ends. The germline CDR1 and CDR2 sequences are GEAIGNYY and EKD. CDR3 size: 13 residues. This CDR3 reads CACDATGLDKLIF. In DNA form, the CDR3 reads TGTGCCTGTGACGCTACCGGGTTAGATAAACTCATCTTT.

For this clone: Translating this DNA gives a protein that differs at residue 9 from the TCRdb one, which belongs to a much larger clone; a read error is likely, and the protein shown is this translation. The gene calls are TRDV1 and TRDJ1; D unresolved. The V gene's germline CDR1 is TSWWSYY and CDR2 QGS. The V and J ends lost 5 bases and 3 bases respectively, with 22 bases between them. The CDR3 contains 17 residues. The CDR3 is CALGKRITCRASDKLIF. The CDR3 bases are TGTGCTCTTGGGAAACGAATCACATGTCGGGCTTCCGATAAACTCATCTTT.

The rearrangement joins TRDV2 to TRDJ1; 8 nucleotides agree with TRDD3. TCRdb does not report a J gene; here it was assigned by matching the DNA to germline references. The V gene's germline CDR1 is GEAIGNYY and CDR2 EKD. V gave up 0 bases and J gave up 5 bases; unmatched junction bases: 22. This CDR3 has 20 residues. DNA for the CDR3: TGTGCCTGTGACACCGCTGAAGGACTGGGGGCTCACCGAGGGGCGGATAAACTCATCTTT. Amino acids: CACDTAEGLGAHRGADKLIF.